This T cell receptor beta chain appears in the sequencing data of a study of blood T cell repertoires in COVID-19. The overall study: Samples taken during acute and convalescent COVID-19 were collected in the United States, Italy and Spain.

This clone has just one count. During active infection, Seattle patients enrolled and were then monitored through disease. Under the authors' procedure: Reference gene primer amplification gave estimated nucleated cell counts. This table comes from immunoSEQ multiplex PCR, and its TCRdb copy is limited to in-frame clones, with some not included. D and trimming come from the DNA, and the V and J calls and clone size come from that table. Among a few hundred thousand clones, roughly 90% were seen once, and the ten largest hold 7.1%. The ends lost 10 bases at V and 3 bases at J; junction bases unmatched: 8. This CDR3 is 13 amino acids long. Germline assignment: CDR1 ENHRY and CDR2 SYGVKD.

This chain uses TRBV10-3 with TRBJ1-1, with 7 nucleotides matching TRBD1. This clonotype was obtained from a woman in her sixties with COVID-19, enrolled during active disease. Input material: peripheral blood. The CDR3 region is CATGQAEDTEAFF. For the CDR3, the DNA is TGTGCCACCGGACAGGCGGAGGACACTGAAGCTTTCTTT.